Given below is one TCR beta chain in context. No antigen is known for it. Germline CDR1 SEHNR, CDR2 FQNEAQ (reference sequence). Trimming shortened V by 5 bases and J by 2 bases, and 12 bases separated the two germline ends. This CDR3 comprises 15 residues. This entry belongs to a study of cytomegalovirus exposure and HLA in healthy donors. Study overall: An analysis done earlier identified roughly 120 million unique TCR beta sequences from about 179 million T cells.

Amplification used 60 Vbeta primers and 13 Jbeta primers. Authors' analysis steps: Later work found 80 million or so unique TCR beta chains, with roughly 11 million shared. Libraries were prepared by immunoSEQ multiplex PCR; TCRdb keeps only in-frame clonotypes and omits some of them. V and J calls plus clone size are reproduced from that table; the DNA served to infer D and trimming. The sample carries roughly 130,000 clones, 55% to 75% recorded once. Whole-study findings and limits: A later analysis linked 15,000 to 20,000 TCR beta sequences to HLA alleles at 0.05 false discovery rate.

The sequencing sample was made of PBMCs. This receptor was identified in a man younger than 40 in good health and CMV-seropositive. V gene TRBV7-9 combines with J gene TRBJ1-4; no reliable D call. CDR3 region: CASSPYFETNEKLFF. As DNA, the CDR3 is TGTGCCAGCAGCCCTTACTTTGAGACTAATGAAAAACTGTTTTTT.